This T cell receptor beta chain was observed in a study of shared clonotypes between healthy human individuals. About the study: Every donor yielded three CD4 naive, three CD4 memory, two CD8 naive and one CD8 memory plate.

Method: immunoSEQ multiplex PCR; TCRdb's copy keeps in-frame clones and lacks some. The sample carries some 680,000 clones, roughly 73% recorded once. Trimming took off 4 bases at V and 1 base at J, with 8 bases between the two ends. The germline V gene encodes CDR1 SQVTM and CDR2 ANQGSEA. The CDR3 is made up of 12 amino acids. As to this clone: The target antigen is unknown.

Regarding the study as a whole: Researchers sampled only blood; tissue repertoires likely differ.

Sequences were obtained from memory CD4+ T cells sorted from blood. Subset in this sample: CD45RA-negative fraction. This clonotype originated in a woman aged 25 to 39 in good health. The gene calls are TRBV29-1 and TRBJ2-7; D is uncertain. The CDR3 DNA is TGCAGCGTTGTGCTCAGTTCCTACGAGCAGTACTTC. Translating it yields CSVVLSSYEQYF.